This T cell receptor beta chain was documented in a study of T cell repertoires in cytomegalovirus infection. Looking at the study overall: The study used recently identified HLA-C-restricted and well-studied HLA-B-restricted CMV epitopes. CMV infection together with matching HLA type was indicated by public TCR beta signatures.

General observations from the study: There were HLA-C-restricted CMV-specific TCR beta clonotypes dominating the ex vivo response. Public TCR beta family frequency separated CMV-and-HLA carriers, including in an independent cohort.

TCRdb passed the reads through MiXCR, listing each CDR3 protein once. The profile shows around 300,000 distinct CDR3 sequences, just under 25% of them singletons. The CDR3 totals 15 residues. V lost 0 bases and J lost 5; bases outside the gene matches: 8. Germline loops: CDR1 SGHRS, CDR2 YFSETQ. For this clonotype: The antigen is not known.

This receptor was taken from a human donor in good health (CMV status not recorded). Some clones in this sample may be carry-over from other donors' samples. The sample here was cultured PBMCs, taken from culture after CMV antigen stimulation. V usage is TRBV5-1 and J usage is TRBJ2-7; 7 bases map to TRBD1. As DNA, the CDR3 is TGCGCCAGCAGCTTGGGACAGGGAAATAATAACGAGCAGTACTTC. Residues: CASSLGQGNNNEQYF.